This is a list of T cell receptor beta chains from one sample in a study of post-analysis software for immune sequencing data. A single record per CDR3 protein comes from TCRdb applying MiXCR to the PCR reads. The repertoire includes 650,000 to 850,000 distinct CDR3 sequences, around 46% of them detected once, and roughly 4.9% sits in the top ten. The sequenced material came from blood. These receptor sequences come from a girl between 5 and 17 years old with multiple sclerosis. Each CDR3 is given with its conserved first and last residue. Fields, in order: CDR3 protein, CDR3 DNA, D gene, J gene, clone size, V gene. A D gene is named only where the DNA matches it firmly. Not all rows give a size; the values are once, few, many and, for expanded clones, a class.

CDR3aa: CASSFANSPLHF; CDR3nt: TGTGCCAGCAGTTTCGCCAATTCACCCCTCCACTTT; d_gene: .; j_gene: TRBJ1-6; abundance: few; v_gene: TRBV27
CDR3aa: CASSQDRRKVGHEQYF; CDR3nt: TGTGCCAGCAGCCAAGATCGTAGGAAGGTTGGCCACGAGCAGTACTTC; d_gene: .; j_gene: TRBJ2-7; abundance: .; v_gene: TRBV3-1
CDR3aa: CASSEMSDQETQYF; CDR3nt: TGTGCCAGCAGTGAAATGTCGGACCAAGAGACCCAGTACTTC; d_gene: .; j_gene: TRBJ2-5; abundance: .; v_gene: TRBV2
CDR3aa: CATSSTGLAPLHF; CDR3nt: TGTGCCACCAGCTCCACAGGGTTGGCACCCCTCCACTTT; d_gene: .; j_gene: TRBJ1-6; abundance: few; v_gene: TRBV15
CDR3aa: CASSWQGRAGTQYF; CDR3nt: TGCGCCAGCAGCTGGCAGGGCAGGGCCGGGACCCAGTACTTC; d_gene: .; j_gene: TRBJ2-5; abundance: .; v_gene: TRBV5-1
CDR3aa: CASSYPVDRSRGYEQYF; CDR3nt: TGTGCCAGCAGTTACCCCGTCGACAGGAGTCGCGGCTACGAGCAGTACTTC; d_gene: .; j_gene: TRBJ2-7; abundance: .; v_gene: TRBV6-6
CDR3aa: CASSLAGGPINEQFF; CDR3nt: TGTGCCAGCAGTTTGGCCGGAGGGCCCATCAATGAGCAGTTCTTC; d_gene: .; j_gene: TRBJ2-1; abundance: once; v_gene: TRBV12-3/TRBV12-4
CDR3aa: CASSLESGDLGEQYF; CDR3nt: TGTGCCAGCAGCTTGGAAAGTGGGGATTTGGGTGAGCAGTACTTC; d_gene: .; j_gene: TRBJ2-5; abundance: .; v_gene: TRBV11-2
CDR3aa: CASSPGLAFTDTQYF; CDR3nt: TGTGCCAGCAGCCCTGGACTAGCCTTCACAGATACGCAGTATTTT; d_gene: TRBD2; j_gene: TRBJ2-3; abundance: .; v_gene: TRBV7-2
CDR3aa: CASSQGPAGGAYEQFF; CDR3nt: TGTGCCAGCAGCCAAGGGCCAGCGGGAGGGGCTTATGAGCAGTTCTTC; d_gene: TRBD2; j_gene: TRBJ2-1; abundance: .; v_gene: TRBV3-1
CDR3aa: CSARDLSLGTGELFF; CDR3nt: TGCAGTGCTAGAGATCTATCATTAGGGACCGGGGAGCTGTTTTTT; d_gene: .; j_gene: TRBJ2-2; abundance: once; v_gene: TRBV20-1
CDR3aa: CAISELPPHYGYTF; CDR3nt: TGTGCCATCAGTGAGCTCCCGCCCCACTATGGCTACACCTTC; d_gene: .; j_gene: TRBJ1-2; abundance: .; v_gene: TRBV10-3
CDR3aa: CSARNPVGGDNEQFF; CDR3nt: TGCAGTGCTAGGAACCCGGTAGGGGGGGACAATGAGCAGTTCTTC; d_gene: .; j_gene: TRBJ2-1; abundance: .; v_gene: TRBV20-1
CDR3aa: CASSQDRTAGTDTQYF; CDR3nt: TGCGCCAGCAGCCAAGATAGGACAGCTGGCACAGATACGCAGTATTTT; d_gene: .; j_gene: TRBJ2-3; abundance: .; v_gene: TRBV4-2
CDR3aa: CASSSPLEIGTDTQYF; CDR3nt: TGTGCCAGCAGTTCTCCACTAGAAATTGGGACAGATACGCAGTATTTT; d_gene: .; j_gene: TRBJ2-3; abundance: .; v_gene: TRBV6-5
CDR3aa: CASSRGILSNEQFF; CDR3nt: TGCGCCAGCAGCCGCGGGATCTTATCCAATGAGCAGTTCTTC; d_gene: .; j_gene: TRBJ2-1; abundance: few; v_gene: TRBV4-1
CDR3aa: CASSLGPREGGTYEQYF; CDR3nt: TGTGCCAGCAGTTTGGGTCCCAGAGAGGGAGGGACCTACGAGCAGTACTTC; d_gene: TRBD2; j_gene: TRBJ2-7; abundance: few; v_gene: TRBV27
CDR3aa: CATGTSLNTGELFF; CDR3nt: TGTGCCACTGGGACTAGTCTAAACACCGGGGAGCTGTTTTTT; d_gene: TRBD2; j_gene: TRBJ2-2; abundance: few; v_gene: TRBV6-2/TRBV6-3
CDR3aa: CSAWGQGLNRPQHF; CDR3nt: TGCAGTGCGTGGGGACAGGGTTTGAATCGGCCCCAGCATTTT; d_gene: TRBD1; j_gene: TRBJ1-5; abundance: .; v_gene: TRBV20-1
CDR3aa: CSVEGGTFGSYEQYF; CDR3nt: TGCAGCGTTGAAGGGGGGACATTTGGGTCCTACGAGCAGTACTTC; d_gene: .; j_gene: TRBJ2-7; abundance: .; v_gene: TRBV29-1
CDR3aa: CASSQGGTHEQYF; CDR3nt: TGTGCCAGCAGCCAAGGGGGCACCCACGAGCAGTACTTC; d_gene: .; j_gene: TRBJ2-7; abundance: few; v_gene: TRBV3-1
CDR3aa: CASSLTSLLAGSTDTQYF; CDR3nt: TGTGCCAGCAGCTTAACCTCACTACTAGCGGGGAGCACAGATACGCAGTATTTT; d_gene: TRBD2; j_gene: TRBJ2-3; abundance: .; v_gene: TRBV7-3
CDR3aa: CASSYSTDSAFNYGYTF; CDR3nt: TGTGCCAGCAGTTACTCGACGGACAGCGCCTTCAACTATGGCTACACCTTC; d_gene: .; j_gene: TRBJ1-2; abundance: .; v_gene: TRBV6-5
CDR3aa: CASSFSGTGGDEQFF; CDR3nt: TGTGCCAGCAGTTTCTCCGGGACAGGGGGCGATGAGCAGTTCTTC; d_gene: TRBD1; j_gene: TRBJ2-1; abundance: few; v_gene: TRBV12-3/TRBV12-4
CDR3aa: CASSPPGFNEQFF; CDR3nt: TGTGCCAGCAGCCCCCCGGGGTTCAATGAGCAGTTCTTC; d_gene: .; j_gene: TRBJ2-1; abundance: once; v_gene: TRBV7-9
CDR3aa: CASSFSRDGIQYF; CDR3nt: TGTGCCAGCAGCTTCTCCCGGGATGGCATTCAGTACTTC; d_gene: .; j_gene: TRBJ2-4; abundance: .; v_gene: TRBV12-3/TRBV12-4
CDR3aa: CASSVFSGQETQYF; CDR3nt: TGTGCCAGCAGCGTATTTTCAGGACAAGAGACCCAGTACTTC; d_gene: .; j_gene: TRBJ2-5; abundance: .; v_gene: TRBV9
CDR3aa: CASSRPGGRNTEAFF; CDR3nt: TGTGCCAGCAGTCGGCCGGGGGGGAGGAACACTGAAGCTTTCTTT; d_gene: .; j_gene: TRBJ1-1; abundance: few; v_gene: TRBV6-5
CDR3aa: CASSFGGAMDGYTF; CDR3nt: TGTGCCAGCAGTTTTGGGGGGGCTATGGATGGCTACACCTTC; d_gene: .; j_gene: TRBJ1-2; abundance: few; v_gene: TRBV12-3/TRBV12-4